Detailed here is one TCR beta chain. No antigen is known for it. Sequence at one end of the junction differs from germline and may be a read error. This sample was included in a study of tumor and adjacent non-tumor tissue in lung cancer. The CDR3 extends over 17 amino acids. Germline CDR1 SGHDN, CDR2 FVKESK. Study-level points and caveats: Tumor TCR diversity, when higher, was linked to shorter survival. In normal lung, the top 100 clones were significantly more dominant than in tumor. Compared with tumor, normal lung showed significantly lower TCR diversity.

Three rounds of nested PCR, following a modified ARM-PCR protocol, produced the TCRbeta library. TCRdb reprocessed the multiplex PCR reads with MiXCR, giving one entry per CDR3 protein. The sample includes 75,000 to 95,000 distinct CDR3 sequences, 55% to 80% of them seen just once. No cell sorting was done before RNA was extracted from the tissue. Newly diagnosed lung cancer patients had thoracic surgery in China, August–late 2014, without prior chemotherapy. This receptor was identified in a woman in her thirties or forties with non-small cell lung cancer. This chain links TRBV14 with TRBJ2-7; D may be TRBD1 (5 bases). The sample consisted of lung tumor tissue. The CDR3 is CASSHKAYRQTSYEQYF. For the CDR3, the DNA is TGTGCCAGTAGCCATAAGGCCTATAGACAGACATCCTACGAGCAGTACTTC.